This T cell receptor beta chain came from a study of cytomegalovirus exposure and HLA in healthy donors (dated by TCRdb to between 2016 and 2019). Study-wide context: According to an earlier analysis of around 600 of the donors, about 179 million T cells yielded roughly 110 million unique TCR beta sequences and about 300 Gb of sequence data. An early release that covered around 590 HLA-typed donors contained about 290 gigabases of sequencing data and 85 million to 100 million unique TCR sequences. The genetic ancestry cluster associated with self-reported Caucasian donors included around 76% of the roughly 390 genotyped donors. The study aimed to test whether cataloging public T cell receptors could reveal signatures of past pathogen exposure. Using immunosequencing, the study profiled T cell repertoires from 500 to 800 subjects and related those repertoires to cytomegalovirus serostatus. Along with the approximately 700-subject first cohort, a separate validation cohort of about 110 different subjects was used. To predict cytomegalovirus infection status, the study brought together high-throughput TCR immunosequencing, statistical association of individual TCRs with disease status, and machine learning. A later analysis re-examined previously published TCR beta repertoires from 500 to 700 donors and added high-resolution HLA genotyping to investigate patterns of TCR occurrence. Rather than using new phenotypic data, the later analysis identified candidate immune exposures from TCR beta sequences and from how often those sequences occurred across donors. An earlier analysis of 587 of the donors used high-throughput TCR beta sequencing to judge whether each TCR beta V gene segment behaved as functional or pseudogenic. Donor age, sex, ethnicity and CMV serostatus were compiled together with the repertoire data. In a later genetic analysis, genome-wide SNP genotypes for about three fifths of the roughly 670 donors were used, and that subset was treated as a discovery cohort. All discovery cohort repertoires had been generated using a single sequencing platform. HLA typing included class I and class II loci at four-digit resolution. The number of typed donors differed by locus: about 629-630 for A, B, C, DRB1 and DQB1; 500 to 550 for DQA1; 600 to 610 for DPA1; and about 450 for DPB1. Because of strong linkage in the cohort, five DR-DQ haplotypes were treated as single units for association and clustering. On average, about 240,000 unique TCR beta nucleotide sequences were sequenced per donor among 398 genotyped donors of the cohort, with roughly 18% of those sequences being non-productive.

In total, more than 500 healthy bone marrow donors made up the cohort. All cohort members were sampled while nominally healthy, although unrecorded immune exposures were likely present. The donor was CMV seronegative and belonged to the group of around 350 seronegative cohort members. Every donor gave a peripheral blood sample, and the peripheral blood mononuclear cells from that sample were used for TCR beta sequencing. Genomic DNA extraction from the blood cell samples was performed with the Qiagen DNeasy Blood Extraction Kit. The study at large found these results: A later analysis found that most CMV-associated TCR beta chains appeared HLA-restricted, with HLA associations seemingly driven largely by CMV exposure. Presence/absence analyses assumed roughly uniform sequencing depth across donors, an assumption that may not hold. Most TCR sequences were observed very rarely across donors, whereas some public TCRs were present in many individuals. A cluster of highly shared sequence variants was judged likely to be a technical artifact of the sequencing pipeline. Because some donors lacked HLA typing at each locus, the association tests relied only on the typed subset. In a later analysis, TCR association rates were found to vary across HLA loci, with the most associated TCRs seen for DRB1 alleles and the fewest for HLA-C alleles. A later analysis reported that several top co-occurrence clusters appeared linked to parvovirus B19, influenza, CMV and Epstein-Barr virus. A later genetic analysis associated a missense DCLRE1C variant with V-gene and J-gene trimming of TCR beta chains, and an independent cohort replicated the association. For the cohort, immune exposure information was limited to CMV serostatus. Strong co-occurrence of HLA alleles, especially DR and DQ, made assigning TCR associations to individual alleles difficult. In a later analysis, about 17,000 TCR beta sequences were associated with specific HLA alleles at a false discovery rate of 0.05. A further reported finding was that TCR beta sequences accurately predicted the HLA-A and HLA-B alleles for most subjects in the first cohort. Some IMGT-functional V segments, including TRBV6-2 and TRBV6-3, could not be told apart with the 87-base-pair reads, so those segments were excluded. Because counts were too low, some 17 rarely observed V segments, including chromosome 9 orphons, were excluded from the earlier analysis of some 590 of the donors. The classifier was reported to diagnose cytomegalovirus status with high specificity and sensitivity in both the original and validation cohorts. It was suggested by the authors that the approach could potentially be generalized to other disease states and immunological phenotypes. Correlated functional status among segregating V segments might be attributable to linkage disequilibrium, but an unknown experimental factor could not be ruled out. In vitro tests confirmed that a few of the cytomegalovirus-associated TCR beta chains recognize cytomegalovirus antigens. In a later genetic analysis, fewer N-insertions in productive TCRs were reported among donors in an Asian-associated ancestry cluster than the roughly 700-donor mean. An earlier analysis of 450 to 750 of the donors showed that most TCR beta V segments appeared in productive rearrangements either about 87% or about 30% of the time, which broadly matched IMGT annotations. In this cohort, only TCR beta chains were sequenced, and detectable features were limited by the absence of alpha or paired-chain data. The study gave a list of 150 to 200 TCR beta chains associated with cytomegalovirus. A later analysis found that HLA-associated TCR beta chains were more clonally expanded and had lower generation probabilities than equally common non-associated chains.

Regarding this clone: The specificity of this receptor is unknown. The sample holds no much larger clone one base away, and base qualities are not on file.

Library construction relied on the immunoSEQ multiplex PCR assay. The multiplex PCR relied on a mix of 60 forward primers for TCR Vbeta segments and 13 reverse primers for TCR Jbeta segments. The CDR3 region of rearranged TCR beta genes was amplified from genomic DNA with a multiplex PCR assay. The Illumina HiSeq System was used to sequence the amplified TCR beta libraries as 87-base-pair reads. For the original study's pipeline: A later analysis tallied some 79 million unique TCR beta chains across the 666 repertoires, and roughly 11 million of those chains were shared by two or more donors. Raw reads were error-corrected and collapsed into unique sequences by a nearest-neighbor algorithm in which closely related sequences were merged to remove PCR and sequencing errors. To assign V, D and J gene segments, CDR3 sequences were aligned to IMGT reference sequences. For a sequence to be retained, a match of at least six nucleotides was required to both a V gene segment and a J gene segment. Rearrangements were classified as productive when the CDR3 lacked stop codons and remained in frame with V and J, and all other rearrangements were classified as non-productive. Following IMGT convention, CDR3 was defined as the stretch from the second conserved V-encoded cysteine up to the conserved J-encoded phenylalanine. In an earlier analysis of roughly 610 of the donors, sequences lacking an unambiguous match to a single V gene segment were excluded. An earlier analysis of 550 to 650 of the donors classified V segments as functional when productive rearrangements were above 56.7% and as segregating when the standard deviation between donors was above 5%. To diagnose cytomegalovirus status from the catalog of TCR beta chain sequences, a statistical classification framework was built. V and J gene assignment, in a later analysis, came from comparing TCR nucleotide sequences with IMGT/GENE-DB human TR gene sequences. Using the TCRdist pipeline, a later analysis assigned CDR3 sequences along with most-parsimonious VDJ recombination scenarios. A later analysis defined each TCR beta chain by its CDR3 amino acid sequence plus V-gene family, and excluded reads lacking a unique V-gene family. To address suspected cross-contamination and a sequencing artifact, a later analysis removed approximately 600 highly shared, low-generation-probability nucleotide sequences. In a later analysis, a clonal expansion index for each public chain was calculated from normalized within-repertoire ranks of inferred template counts. Generation probabilities in a later analysis came from a VDJ recombination model fitted to out-of-frame rearrangements, and those results were checked against IGoR. In a later analysis, TCR-TCR, TCR-HLA and TCR-CMV co-occurrence was scored with hypergeometric tests, and a repertoire-size bias correction was applied to TCR pairs. A later analysis estimated false discovery rates by permuting HLA or CMV assignments 20 times. In a later analysis, co-occurring TCRs were grouped using DBSCAN, and TCRdist sequence similarity was added for clustering within HLA-allele-positive subsets. For co-occurrence clustering, repertoires with fewer than 30,000 or more than 120,000 public chains were excluded, along with 5 or 6 repertoires with anomalous nucleotide sharing. Sourced from immuneACCESS, this table was stored by TCRdb with only in-frame sequences that have V and J called. A share of the clones is absent; for the studies checked, an unresolved V gene accounts for under half, and the remainder has no known explanation. V and J calls and clone size are as listed in that table; D and trimming were resolved from the DNA. The sample table records 150,000 or so clones; around 79% of these occur just once. The ten top clones hold roughly 2.8% of the sample.

From its cysteine to its phenylalanine, the CDR3 spans 16 amino acids. Solely the CDR3 DNA is kept, with 48 bases framed from the first base. V loses 1 base at its end and J loses 8 bases; junction bases beyond the gene matches: 12. CDR1 and CDR2 (SGHRS, YFSETQ) derive from the germline V gene. The sample consisted of PBMCs. The chain couples TRBV5-1 to TRBJ2-1, with TRBD1 identical over 7 junction bases. The sequence derives from a man aged 18-30 years in good health and CMV-seronegative. CDR3 loop: CASSLFPGRGRDEQFF. The DNA sequence reads TGCGCCAGCAGCTTGTTCCCCGGAAGGGGGCGGGATGAGCAGTTCTTC.